This T cell receptor (beta chain) derives from a study of cytomegalovirus exposure and HLA in healthy donors. Study-level findings and limits: An analysis was carried out at a later point. It showed that HLA-associated TCR beta chains were more clonally expanded than equally common non-associated chains.

This CDR3 contains 15 residues. V was pared by 3 bases and J by 4 bases, with 13 bases between. CDR1 MGHRA and CDR2 YSYEKL come from the germline V gene. A note on this clone: No antigen is known for it.

The study ran its PCR with 60 Vbeta and 13 Jbeta primers. Profiling relied on immunoSEQ multiplex PCR, and the TCRdb table lists in-frame clones only, not all of them. The sample contains roughly 95,000 clones, roughly four fifths of which appear only once. The sequencing sample was made of PBMCs. The clonotype originates from a man in his thirties or forties in good health and CMV-seropositive. V is TRBV4-1 and J is TRBJ1-5, with D perhaps matching TRBD1 (6 bases). The CDR3 bases are TGCGCCAGCAGCCAGGTCTCAGGGGATAATCAGCCCCAGCATTTT. Amino acid sequence: CASSQVSGDNQPQHF.